This TCR beta chain was obtained from a study of T cell responses to AZD1222 COVID-19 vaccine. Study-wide results and caveats: Spike-specific TCR breadth rose after two AZD1222 doses, and depth rose as well.

In the case of this clone: Its cognate antigen is unknown.

The CDR3 is 13 amino acids. V shed 5 bases, J shed 9 bases, and the junction held 2 bases outside the gene matches. CDR1 and CDR2 (germline): LGHDT, YNNKEL (reference sequence). Produced via immunoSEQ multiplex PCR; TCRdb's table is partial and in-frame only. Among about 100,000 clones listed, just under 90% were seen once. The rearrangement joins TRBV3-1 (or the pseudogene TRBV3-2) to TRBJ1-6; 9 positions match TRBD1. The TCR comes from an adult in good health. This specimen consisted of peripheral blood, obtained on day 0 of AZD1222 vaccination. CDR3 bases: TGTGCCAGCAGCTACAGGGGGCGTTCACCCCTCCACTTT. Its protein is CASSYRGRSPLHF.